Listed below are T cell receptor beta chains from one sample, sequenced in a study of cytomegalovirus exposure and HLA in healthy donors. Profiling relied on immunoSEQ multiplex PCR, and the TCRdb table lists in-frame clones only, not all of them. This repertoire shows over 150,000 clones, roughly 80% found once; its top ten account for roughly 7.7%. The sample taken for sequencing was PBMCs. These receptors came from a woman aged 25 to 39 in good health and CMV-seropositive. CDR3s include the opening cysteine and the closing phenylalanine or tryptophan.

CDR3: CASSEQGSTGELFF; J: TRBJ2-2; V: TRBV7-3
CDR3: CASIPGQTPRVGNSPLHF; J: TRBJ1-6; V: TRBV11-3
CDR3: CASSLDRSSNYGYTF; J: TRBJ1-2; V: TRBV7-9
CDR3: CASSAEGGQRSGELFF; J: TRBJ2-2; V: TRBV7-3
CDR3: CASSPGGGPWETQYF; J: TRBJ2-5; V: TRBV11-2
CDR3: CATTGIGGDEKLFF; J: TRBJ1-4; V: TRBV4-3
CDR3: CASSNQAQETQYF; J: TRBJ2-5; V: TRBV27
CDR3: CAISSPGEADTQYF; J: TRBJ2-3; V: TRBV10-3
CDR3: CASSPGLAGYEQYF; J: TRBJ2-7; V: TRBV7-2
CDR3: CASSIQAGYAAGELFF; J: TRBJ2-2; V: TRBV9
CDR3: CASSIRGGDGYTF; J: TRBJ1-2; V: TRBV19
CDR3: CASSLDGRTNSPLHF; J: TRBJ1-6; V: TRBV5-1
CDR3: CASREYYGYTF; J: TRBJ1-2; V: TRBV2
CDR3: CASSLMGGAADTQYF; J: TRBJ2-3; V: TRBV7-6
CDR3: CASSLLLSGGYQETQYF; J: TRBJ2-5; V: TRBV5-1
CDR3: CASTLGDSNYEQYF; J: TRBJ2-7; V: TRBV7-9
CDR3: CASSLEAGEAFF; J: TRBJ1-1; V: TRBV5-1
CDR3: CASSFTGVGTEAFF; J: TRBJ1-1; V: TRBV7-2
CDR3: CASSLSTGQYGYTF; J: TRBJ1-2; V: TRBV5-1
CDR3: CASSLRGYGYTF; J: TRBJ1-2; V: TRBV5-1
CDR3: CASRSWTGNRAGQYF; J: TRBJ2-5; V: TRBV27
CDR3: CASSPDRNYGYTF; J: TRBJ1-2; V: TRBV11-2
CDR3: CASSLAGTGQETQYF; J: TRBJ2-5; V: TRBV5-1
CDR3: CASSLRPGGGYGYTF; J: TRBJ1-2; V: TRBV5-5
CDR3: CASSPDRVGSYEQYF; J: TRBJ2-7; V: TRBV2
CDR3: CASSSNWGPQETQYF; J: TRBJ2-5; V: TRBV11-3
CDR3: CAISESGTSLEQYF; J: NA; V: TRBV10-3
CDR3: CASSLELRDEQFF; J: TRBJ2-1; V: TRBV5-6
CDR3: CASSIWTGGDTQYF; J: TRBJ2-3; V: TRBV7-9
CDR3: CASSLGLTGDYGYTF; J: TRBJ1-2; V: TRBV5-8
CDR3: CASSLYIGTDTQYF; J: TRBJ2-3; V: TRBV28
CDR3: CASSLDGQASYNEQFF; J: TRBJ2-1; V: TRBV5-1
CDR3: CSVGGHKNTGELFF; J: TRBJ2-2; V: TRBV29-1
CDR3: CASSLALTGELEKLFF; J: TRBJ1-4; V: TRBV5-6
CDR3: CASSFDSGANVLTF; J: TRBJ2-6; V: TRBV7-2
CDR3: CASGVSGTSLRQFF; J: TRBJ2-1; V: TRBV6-6
CDR3: CSTGTVTDTQYF; J: TRBJ2-3; V: TRBV29-1
CDR3: CATSRARGSNYGYTF; J: TRBJ1-2; V: TRBV15
CDR3: CASSLGLAGGETQYF; J: TRBJ2-5; V: TRBV6-1
CDR3: CASSIGGSYYGYTF; J: TRBJ1-2; V: TRBV19
CDR3: CASSQDNSMTGDYGYTF; J: TRBJ1-2; V: TRBV4-2
CDR3: CASSRGKGQYGYTF; J: TRBJ1-2; V: TRBV2
CDR3: CASSSPLLADTQYF; J: TRBJ2-3; V: TRBV5-4
CDR3: CASSPRGWNEQFF; J: TRBJ2-1; V: TRBV4-2
CDR3: CASSVAVSRVDEQFF; J: TRBJ2-1; V: TRBV9
CDR3: CASSLSISRAGVKSYEQFF; J: TRBJ2-1; V: TRBV13
CDR3: CASSETSGGHYNEQFF; J: TRBJ2-1; V: TRBV9
CDR3: CASSRSLDTQYF; J: TRBJ2-3; V: TRBV27
CDR3: CASSPNRGANEAFF; J: TRBJ1-1; V: TRBV9
CDR3: CASSPSTGPSPLHF; J: TRBJ1-6; V: TRBV18
CDR3: CASSQEGGLAENNEQFF; J: TRBJ2-1; V: TRBV4-3
CDR3: CATLLRGGETQYF; J: TRBJ2-5; V: TRBV5-1
CDR3: CASSITGGIMVYEQYF; J: TRBJ2-7; V: TRBV7-2
CDR3: CASSLTREPTDTQYF; J: TRBJ2-3; V: TRBV7-3
CDR3: CATLGEGETQYF; J: TRBJ2-5; V: TRBV10-3